Below, 31 T cell receptor beta chains from the same sample are listed, as sequenced in a study of shared clonotypes between healthy human individuals. Profiled with immunoSEQ multiplex PCR; TCRdb holds only in-frame clones, not every one. The sample comprises approximately 470,000 clones, about 72% of which are singletons, and around 12% rests with the top ten. Sequencing used PBMCs. Receptor source: a woman between 35 and 50 years old in good health. Some clones in this sample may be carry-over from other donors' samples.

The rearrangement uses TRBV9 and TRBJ2-5; D perhaps matches TRBD2 (5 bases). This CDR3 has 13 amino acids. Germline CDR1 SGDLS, CDR2 YYNGEE. V lost 4 bases and J 5 bases, leaving 12 bases between the germline ends. CDR3 in DNA: TGTGCCAGCAGCTCCAGCGGCGCGGAGACCCAGTACTTC. It specifies CASSSSGAETQYF. Complete variable domain (other parts from reference TRBV9 and TRBJ2-5): DSGVTQTPKHLITATGQRVTLRCSPRSGDLSVYWYQQSLDQGLQFLIQYYNGEERAKGNILERFSAQQFPDLHSELNLSSLELGDSALYFCASSSSGAETQYFGPGTRLLVL.

The chain recombines TRBV6-5 with TRBJ1-2; 8 bases agree with TRBD1. Germline CDR1 MNHEY, CDR2 SVGAGI. V lost 0 bases and J lost 8; bases outside the gene matches: 5. This CDR3 has 14 residues. The CDR3 nucleotides read TGTGCCAGCAGTTACTCTGGACAGGGTAAAGGCTACACCTTC. This translates into CASSYSGQGKGYTF.

This clone was seen a single time. The rearrangement links TRBV7-2 to TRBJ2-3; D is ambiguous. From germline, CDR1 is SGHTA and CDR2 FQGNSA. CDR3 length equals 16 residues. V gave up 1 base and J gave up 1 base, with 12 bases separating them. The CDR3 protein is CASSLVVAPRTDTQYF. Here the CDR3 DNA reads TGTGCCAGCAGCTTAGTGGTAGCACCCCGCACAGATACGCAGTATTTT.

The V call is TRBV2, the J call TRBJ2-1, with D possibly TRBD2 on 5 matching bases. With 2 bases removed from V and 3 bases from J, the gap between germline ends came to 8 bases. The CDR3 spans 14 residues. CDR1 is SNHLY and CDR2 is FYNNEI in the germline V gene. CDR3 nucleotide sequence: TGTGCCAGCAGTGAATCCGGAGGCTACAATGAGCAGTTCTTC. Protein: CASSESGGYNEQFF.

The chain couples TRBV7-2 to TRBJ2-3; D is uncertain. The CDR3 runs to 13 residues. From germline, CDR1 is SGHTA and CDR2 FQGNSA. Trimming stripped 5 bases from V and 2 bases from J, with 8 bases between. The CDR3 DNA is TGTGCCAGCAGCCTGCAGCACACAGATACGCAGTATTTT. Its protein product is CASSLQHTDTQYF.

There are a few counts of this clone. The J gene is TRBJ2-2, the V gene TRBV5-6; no clear D. The CDR3 loop spans 14 amino acids. V was trimmed by 4 bases and J by 1 base, leaving 8 bases between them. Germline CDR1 SGHDT, CDR2 YYEEEE. This CDR3 is CASSPIQNTGELFF. CDR3 coding DNA: TGTGCCAGCAGCCCAATACAGAACACCGGGGAGCTGTTTTTT.

This clone was counted once. The chain employs TRBV29-1 and TRBJ2-5; D call uncertain. Germline CDR1 and CDR2: SQVTM and ANQGSEA. V was cut by 5 bases and J by 9 bases, with 13 bases left in between. This CDR3 spans 11 amino acids. The CDR3 spells CSVQLFGAQYF. DNA of the CDR3: TGCAGCGTTCAGTTGTTCGGAGCCCAGTACTTC.

This clone was seen only a few times. The V call is TRBV7-9, the J call TRBJ1-2, with 7 bases that match TRBD1. This CDR3 region has 14 residues. V lost 2 bases, J lost 8 bases, and 8 bases stayed unmatched. In germline, CDR1 is SEHNR, CDR2 FQNEAQ (reference sequence). Here the CDR3 DNA reads TGTGCCAGCAGCTTATTGGGGACAGAAAGAGGCTACACCTTC. As protein: CASSLLGTERGYTF.

This chain joins TRBV28 and TRBJ2-1, with D unresolved. Per germline, CDR1 MDHEN and CDR2 SYDVKM. V was cut by 3 bases and J by 4 bases, with 13 bases left in between. There are 15 residues in the CDR3. The CDR3 DNA is TGTGCCAGCAGTTTGACTCGAGATCCTTACAATGAGCAGTTCTTC. Translating gives CASSLTRDPYNEQFF.

This rearrangement joins TRBV28 to TRBJ1-1; 9 bases match TRBD1. The CDR3 length is 14 residues. With 6 bases clipped from V and 10 bases from J, the junction kept 12 bases outside the gene matches. The germline CDR1 and CDR2 sequences are MDHEN and SYDVKM. CDR3 in DNA: TGTGCCAGCAGCTCCGGGACAGGGTTCGGTAGAGCTTTCTTT. This gives the protein CASSSGTGFGRAFF.

CDR3: CASSQDPGAETQYF. As DNA, the CDR3 is TGTGCCAGCAGCCAAGATCCAGGGGCAGAGACCCAGTACTTC. The chain couples TRBV7-9 to TRBJ2-5; a weak D match, TRBD1 (6 bases). Trimming removed 5 bases from V and 4 bases from J, with 14 bases in between. The CDR3 is made up of 14 amino acids. Germline loops: CDR1 SEHNR, CDR2 FQNEAQ (reference sequence). The full variable domain, in which reference TRBV7-9 and TRBJ2-5 provide the parts outside the CDR3, is DTGVSQNPRHKITKRGQNVTFRCDPISEHNRLYWYRQTLGQGPEFLTYFQNEAQLEKSRLLSDRFSAERPKGSFSTLEIQRTEQGDSAMYLCASSQDPGAETQYFGPGTRLLVL.

This clone was found once. The chain employs TRBV28 and TRBJ1-4, with D perhaps matching TRBD1 (5 bases). The CDR3 consists of 14 residues. Trimming shortened V by 2 bases and J by 7 bases, and 11 bases separated the two germline ends. Germline loops: CDR1 MDHEN, CDR2 SYDVKM. The CDR3 nucleotides read TGTGCCAGCAGTTTACGGGGGATAGTTGAAAAACTGTTTTTT. The encoded protein is CASSLRGIVEKLFF.

The count of this clone is one. The chain combines TRBV2 with TRBJ1-5; D is unresolved. V was trimmed by 7 bases and J by 4 bases, leaving 8 bases between them. The length of the CDR3 is 12 residues. The germline V gene encodes CDR1 SNHLY and CDR2 FYNNEI. The CDR3 region has the DNA TGTGCCAGCACCATAGGGAATCAGCCCCAGCATTTT. Translated: CASTIGNQPQHF.

The J gene is TRBJ2-3, the V gene TRBV5-8; D unclear. The CDR3 covers 14 residues. The germline CDR1 and CDR2 sequences are SGHTS and YDEGEE. The V end was cut by 4 bases, the J end by 1 base, with 10 bases between. CDR3 region: CASSGLLGTDTQYF. As DNA, the CDR3 is TGTGCCAGCAGCGGGCTCCTGGGCACAGATACGCAGTATTTT.

This chain connects TRBV30 to TRBJ1-5; D remains unclear. Trimming took off 0 bases at V and 5 bases at J, with 11 bases between the two ends. CDR3 length: 14 residues. CDR1 is GTSNPN and CDR2 is SVGIG in the germline V gene (reference sequence). The CDR3 loop is CAWSVPGGYQPQHF. CDR3 nucleotides: TGTGCCTGGAGTGTACCCGGAGGATATCAGCCCCAGCATTTT.

This clone has ten or more counts. The rearrangement links TRBV27 to TRBJ2-4, with TRBD1 matching over 8 bases. Germline trimming cut 5 bases from V and 0 bases from J; bases unmatched to any gene: 9. Germline CDR1 is MNHEY and CDR2 is SMNVEV (reference sequence). This CDR3 region has 17 residues. This CDR3 reads CASSPRTGRLAKNIQYF. The CDR3 nucleotides are TGTGCCAGCAGTCCGCGGACAGGGAGGCTAGCCAAAAACATTCAGTACTTC.

J is TRBJ1-5 and V is TRBV19; no clear D. V shed 2 bases and J shed 4 bases, with 6 bases lying between them. The CDR3 covers 13 residues. Germline assignment: CDR1 LNHDA and CDR2 SQIVND (reference sequence). Here the CDR3 DNA reads TGTGCCAGTAGTATAAGGGAAAATCAGCCCCAGCATTTT. Translating it yields CASSIRENQPQHF.

CDR3 DNA: TGTGCCAGCAGTGAATATGACCGGGACAGATACAATGAGCAGTTCTTC. Amino acids: CASSEYDRDRYNEQFF. The V gene is TRBV25-1, the J gene TRBJ2-1; 7 nucleotides align to TRBD1. CDR1 and CDR2 from the germline V gene are MGHDK and SYGVNS. After removal of 0 bases from V and 4 bases from J, the junction contained 6 bases not matched to a gene. The CDR3 totals 16 residues.

V is TRBV9 and J is TRBJ2-1; D is possibly TRBD2 (6 bases). This CDR3 contains 16 residues. The germline V gene has CDR1 SGDLS and CDR2 YYNGEE. Trimming stripped 0 bases from V and 0 bases from J, with 10 bases between. CDR3 bases: TGTGCCAGCAGCGTAGGCGGGATGAGCTCCTACAATGAGCAGTTCTTC. Amino acids: CASSVGGMSSYNEQFF.

The V and J genes are TRBV27 and TRBJ2-7; 7 bases align to TRBD2. The CDR3 runs 14 residues. After removal of 2 bases from V and 4 bases from J, the junction contained 5 bases not matched to a gene. Germline loops: CDR1 MNHEY, CDR2 SMNVEV (reference sequence). The CDR3 bases are TGTGCCAGCAGTTTAGCGGGAGCACTTTACGAGCAGTACTTC. It codes for CASSLAGALYEQYF.

The chain combines TRBV5-8 with TRBJ2-7, with TRBD1 identical over 7 bases. The ends lost 4 bases at V and 3 bases at J; junction bases unmatched: 7. This CDR3 contains 14 residues. Germline V gene sequence: CDR1 SGHTS, CDR2 YDEGEE. The CDR3 spells CASSEPGQSYEQYF. The DNA of the CDR3 is TGTGCCAGCAGCGAACCGGGACAGAGCTACGAGCAGTACTTC.

This chain connects TRBV6-1 to TRBJ1-5; tentatively, D is TRBD1 (6 bases). The germline V gene has CDR1 MNHNS and CDR2 SASEGT. CDR3 length equals 16 residues. With 4 bases removed from V and 6 bases from J, the gap between germline ends came to 19 bases. The CDR3 nucleotides read TGTGCCAGCAGTGGAGGGGGGACCCCCGGACGTCAGCCCCAGCATTTT. Amino acid sequence: CASSGGGTPGRQPQHF.

The chain combines TRBV5-1 with TRBJ2-1; 8 positions match TRBD1. The CDR3 is 16 residues long. V was clipped by 3 bases and J by 4 bases; unmatched bases: 9. Germline V CDR1 and CDR2: SGHRS, YFSETQ. The CDR3 DNA is TGCGCCAGCAGCTCCCGGCCGGGACAGGAGTACAATGAGCAGTTCTTC. Its translation: CASSSRPGQEYNEQFF.

V and J are TRBV5-1 and TRBJ2-7; 9 nucleotides align to TRBD2. The CDR3 spans 15 residues. The germline V gene encodes CDR1 SGHRS and CDR2 YFSETQ. V lost 2 bases, J lost 6 bases, and 9 bases stayed unmatched. DNA of the CDR3: TGCGCCAGCAGCTTCGAGGTGCCTAGCGGGACCGAGCAGTACTTC. Translation gives CASSFEVPSGTEQYF.

The chain is built from TRBV19 and TRBJ1-1; D unresolved. The CDR3 spans 16 residues. Germline assignment: CDR1 LNHDA and CDR2 SQIVND (reference sequence). Trimming left V 5 bases short and J 3 bases short, with 19 bases between. CDR3 bases: TGTGCCAGTAGTGCCCCCAACGGGGTACCGTACACTGAAGCTTTCTTT. Its protein is CASSAPNGVPYTEAFF.

This CDR3 is CASSANGGGLYEQYF. The CDR3 DNA follows: TGTGCCAGCAGCGCCAATGGTGGCGGGCTCTACGAGCAGTACTTC. J is TRBJ2-7 and V is TRBV7-3; weak D call: TRBD2 (5 bases). Germline V gene lookup returns CDR1 SGHTA and CDR2 FQGTGA. Trimming cost V 5 bases and J 3 bases, with 17 bases left between them. The CDR3 sequence is 15 residues long.

The chain joins TRBV2 to TRBJ2-5; no clear D. The CDR3 extends over 13 amino acids. Trimming shortened V by 2 bases and J by 5 bases, and 9 bases separated the two germline ends. CDR1 and CDR2 (germline): SNHLY, FYNNEI. CDR3 protein: CASSEITGETQYF. The CDR3 DNA reads TGTGCCAGCAGTGAAATTACCGGGGAGACCCAGTACTTC.

V and J are TRBV28 and TRBJ2-3; TRBD2 matches 13 bases. Germline CDR1 and CDR2: MDHEN and SYDVKM. The CDR3 spans 20 residues. Germline trimming cut 1 base from V and 6 bases from J; bases unmatched to any gene: 16. CDR3 in amino acids: CASSLFFGLAGVPRGDTQYF. CDR3 DNA: TGTGCCAGCAGTTTATTCTTCGGACTAGCGGGAGTCCCTCGGGGGGATACGCAGTATTTT.

The genes are TRBV5-4 and TRBJ2-5; TRBD2 matches 9 bases. Germline CDR1 is SGHNT and CDR2 is YYREEE (reference sequence). The CDR3 contains 15 residues. V lost 2 bases and J lost 4; bases outside the gene matches: 6. The CDR3 nucleotides are TGTGCCAGCAGCTTCGGCGGGAGGGCTGGAGAGACCCAGTACTTC. Encoded protein: CASSFGGRAGETQYF.

The chain uses TRBV27 and TRBJ2-2, with TRBD2 matching over 14 bases. Germline CDR1 and CDR2: MNHEY and SMNVEV (reference sequence). Unmatched junction bases numbered 10, after V lost 5 bases and J lost 5 bases. The CDR3 loop spans 18 amino acids. The CDR3 loop is CASSLGLAGGVWTGELFF. DNA of the CDR3: TGTGCCAGCAGTCTCGGACTAGCGGGAGGTGTGTGGACCGGGGAGCTGTTTTTT.

This clone occurred a few times. The chain carries TRBV11-3 and TRBJ1-1; no definite D call. The CDR3 spans 14 residues. From germline, CDR1 is SGHNT and CDR2 YENEEA. Trimming pared 1 base from V and 7 bases from J, leaving 13 bases between. CDR3 DNA: TGTGCCAGCAGCTTAGGGTCTGGGTTCGGTGAAGCTTTCTTT. Translating it yields CASSLGSGFGEAFF.